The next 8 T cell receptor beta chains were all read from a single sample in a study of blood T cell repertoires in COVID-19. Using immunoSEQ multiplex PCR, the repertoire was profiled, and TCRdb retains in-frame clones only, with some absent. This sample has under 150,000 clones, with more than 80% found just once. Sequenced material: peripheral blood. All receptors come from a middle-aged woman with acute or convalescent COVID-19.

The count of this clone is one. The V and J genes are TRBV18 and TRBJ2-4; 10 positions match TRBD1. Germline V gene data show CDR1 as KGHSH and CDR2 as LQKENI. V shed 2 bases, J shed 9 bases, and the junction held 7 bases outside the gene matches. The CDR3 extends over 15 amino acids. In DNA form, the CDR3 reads TGTGCCAGCTCACCAATGGGCCGGACAGGGGGCATTCAGTACTTC. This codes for CASSPMGRTGGIQYF.

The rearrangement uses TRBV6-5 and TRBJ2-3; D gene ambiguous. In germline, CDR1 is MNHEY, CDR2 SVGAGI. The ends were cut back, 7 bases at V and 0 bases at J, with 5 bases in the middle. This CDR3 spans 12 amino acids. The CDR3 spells CASISSTDTQYF. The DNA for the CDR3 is TGTGCCAGCATCTCTAGCACAGATACGCAGTATTTT.

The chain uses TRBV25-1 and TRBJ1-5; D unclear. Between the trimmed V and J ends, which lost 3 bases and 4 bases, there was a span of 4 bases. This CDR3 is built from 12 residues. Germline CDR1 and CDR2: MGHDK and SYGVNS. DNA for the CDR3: TGTGCCAGCAGTGAGGAGAATCAGCCCCAGCATTTT. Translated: CASSEENQPQHF.

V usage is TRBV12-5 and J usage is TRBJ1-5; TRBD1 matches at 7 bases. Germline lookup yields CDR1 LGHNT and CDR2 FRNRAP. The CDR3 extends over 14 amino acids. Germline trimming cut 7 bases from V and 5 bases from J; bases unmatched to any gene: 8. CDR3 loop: CASAAGGTYQPQHF. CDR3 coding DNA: TGTGCTAGTGCTGCAGGGGGGACCTATCAGCCCCAGCATTTT.

CDR3 residues: CASSLAGTLGGNSPLHF. CDR3 DNA: TGTGCCAGCAGCTTAGCGGGCACCCTGGGTGGTAATTCACCCCTCCACTTT. The J gene is TRBJ1-6, the V gene TRBV7-2; no clear D gene. This CDR3 spans 17 amino acids. The germline V and J ends were trimmed by 0 bases and 6 bases, with 15 bases remaining between them. Looked up from germline, CDR1 is SGHTA and CDR2 is FQGNSA. The full variable domain, rest sourced from reference TRBV7-2 and TRBJ1-6, is GAGVSQSPSNKVTEKGKDVELRCDPISGHTALYWYRQSLGQGLEFLIYFQGNSAPDKSGLPSDRFSAERTGGSVSTLTIQRTQQEDSAVYLCASSLAGTLGGNSPLHFGNGTRLTVT.

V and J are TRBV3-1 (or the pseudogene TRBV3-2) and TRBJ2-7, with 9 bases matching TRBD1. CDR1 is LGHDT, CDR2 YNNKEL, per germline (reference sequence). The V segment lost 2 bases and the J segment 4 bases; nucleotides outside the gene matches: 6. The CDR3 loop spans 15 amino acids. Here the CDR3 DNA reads TGTGCCAGCAGCCAATCCGGGACAGGGCGATACGAGCAGTACTTC. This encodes CASSQSGTGRYEQYF.

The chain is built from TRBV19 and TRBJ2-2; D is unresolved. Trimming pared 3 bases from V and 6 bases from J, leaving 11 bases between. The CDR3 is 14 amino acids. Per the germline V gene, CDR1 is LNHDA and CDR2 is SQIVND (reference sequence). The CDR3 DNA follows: TGTGCCAGTAGTATCGGCGGAAATTCCGGGGAGCTGTTTTTT. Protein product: CASSIGGNSGELFF.

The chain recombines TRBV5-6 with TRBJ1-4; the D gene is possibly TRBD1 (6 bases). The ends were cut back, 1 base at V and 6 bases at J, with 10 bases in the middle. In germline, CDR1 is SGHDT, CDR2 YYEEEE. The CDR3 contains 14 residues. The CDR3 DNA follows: TGTGCCAGCAGCTTGCGGTACAGGGATGAAAAACTGTTTTTT. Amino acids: CASSLRYRDEKLFF.